There are a few counts of the clone carrying this TCR beta chain. These data originate in a study of blood T cell repertoires in COVID-19. Symptom resolution, clearance, or two negative PCRs marked the recovered donors of Cohort 3. V gave up 0 bases and J gave up 0 bases, with 9 bases separating them. The CDR3 contains 15 residues. Germline CDR1 and CDR2: MGHRA and YSYEKL. In the authors' methods: Counts of nucleated cells, estimated from reference gene primer amplification, were obtained. The assay was immunoSEQ multiplex PCR, and TCRdb's table has in-frame clones only and misses some. V, J and clone size derive from that table, while D and trimming were established from the DNA sequence. This table holds roughly 350,000 clones, under 95% found once.

The source is a woman under 40 who had recovered from COVID-19. This chain connects TRBV4-1 to TRBJ2-7, with D possibly TRBD1 on 5 matching bases. Sequencing used PBMCs or T cells enriched from blood (not recorded which). The CDR3 loop reads CASSQEDSSSYEQYF. The DNA of the CDR3 is TGCGCCAGCAGCCAAGAAGACAGTAGCTCCTACGAGCAGTACTTC.